The following is a TCR beta chain sequence with its context. Its antigen is undetermined. The germline gives CDR1 SGDLS, CDR2 YYNGEE. The CDR3 covers 18 residues. V shed 4 bases and J shed 6 bases, with 27 bases lying between them. The data derive from a study of T-cell reconstitution after alpha-beta-depleted transplantation in children. Study-wide results and limits: Newly made T cells mostly supplied T-cell counts and diversity one year after transplant. The high TCRbeta diversity at day 60 in some patients came from surviving recipient T cells and thymic progenitors. Reportedly, only several hundred clones from non-depleted graft cells drove alpha-beta T-cell counts at about two months.

Unique molecular identifiers were incorporated during preparation of the TCRbeta library. From the PCR reads, TCRdb called clonotypes with MiXCR, one entry per CDR3 protein. This sample carries about 870,000 distinct CDR3 sequences, 16% of them seen once, and the ten largest clones take approximately 5%. V gene TRBV9 combines with J gene TRBJ2-3; TRBD1 is a possible D gene (6 bases). The TCR originated in a male patient younger than 18 who had a stem cell transplant for acute lymphoblastic leukemia, so the T cells may come from the graft donor. The specimen was PBMCs, mostly from graft donor cells, collected 360 days after TCRalphabeta/CD19-depleted stem cell transplant. In DNA form, the CDR3 reads TGTGCCAGCAGCCCCCCGGGTTCATCCGGGACATTTGGGGATACGCAGTATTTT. Translation: CASSPPGSSGTFGDTQYF.